This T cell receptor beta chain was identified during a study of neurological immune-mediated disorders. The sorted libraries drew on roughly 930,000 T cells that were CD4+ or CD8+. Synthesis of cDNA was performed by 5'RACE using 10-nucleotide random UMIs. MiXCR was run by TCRdb on the 5' RACE reads, yielding one entry per CDR3 protein. The sample consists of about 31,000 distinct CDR3 sequences, over 3.5% of them appearing once. Germline V gene sequence: CDR1 MGHRA, CDR2 YSYEKL. This CDR3 spans 16 amino acids. The V and J ends lost 2 bases and 4 bases respectively, with 17 bases between them. This clonotype was found many times.

The receptor's source is a woman in her forties in good health. The gene calls are TRBV4-1 and TRBJ2-5; D might be TRBD1 (5 bases). Sequenced: CD4+ T cells from blood. The CDR3 DNA reads as TGCGCCAGCAGCCAATACGACAAGGGGATGGGAGAGACCCAGTACTTC. Translated, it gives CASSQYDKGMGETQYF.